One and the same sample provided the 25 T cell receptor beta chains below, sequenced in a study of cytomegalovirus exposure and HLA in healthy donors. Researchers ran the PCR with 60 Vbeta and 13 Jbeta primers. Some clones are missing from TCRdb's copy, which holds only in-frame ones; the method was immunoSEQ multiplex PCR. The data contain some 240,000 clones, approximately 91% of them singletons. The sequencing sample was made of PBMCs. These receptor sequences come from a girl aged 2 to 10 in good health and CMV-seronegative.

The gene calls are TRBV19 and TRBJ2-1; D is possibly TRBD2 (6 bases). Germline values: CDR1 LNHDA, CDR2 SQIVND (reference sequence). V was cut by 3 bases and J by 0 bases, with 9 bases left in between. The CDR3 sequence is 15 residues long. The CDR3 spells CASSISGYSYNEQFF. CDR3 DNA: TGTGCCAGTAGTATTAGCGGTTACTCCTACAATGAGCAGTTCTTC.

The CDR3, as DNA: TGTGCCAGCAGGTCGGGACAGAACTATGGCTACACCTTC. Protein: CASRSGQNYGYTF. The V gene is TRBV6-6, the J gene TRBJ1-2; 7 positions agree with TRBD1. The CDR3 contains 13 residues. Germline CDR1 MNHNY, CDR2 SVGAGI (reference sequence). Trimming took 6 bases from V and 2 from J; bases not matched to a gene: 3.

The chain uses TRBV5-6 and TRBJ2-1; D is perhaps TRBD1 (5 bases). Between the trimmed V and J ends, which lost 0 bases and 9 bases, there was a span of 10 bases. Germline V gene data show CDR1 as SGHDT and CDR2 as YYEEEE. The CDR3 totals 13 residues. In DNA form, the CDR3 reads TGTGCCAGCAGCTTGGGCAGGGCCGGTGAGCAGTTCTTC. It yields the protein CASSLGRAGEQFF.

The chain joins TRBV10-1 to TRBJ2-7, with 9 bases identical to TRBD2. Germline trimming cut 3 bases from V and 5 bases from J; bases unmatched to any gene: 8. The CDR3 is 15 amino acids. Looked up from germline, CDR1 is WNHNN and CDR2 is SYGVQD (reference sequence). In DNA, the CDR3 is TGCGCCAGCAGTGAAGGGATAGCGGGAGTTAACGAGCAGTACTTC. Residues: CASSEGIAGVNEQYF.

The rearrangement joins TRBV7-2 to TRBJ1-1, with a tentative D call TRBD1 (5 bases). The V end lost 3 bases, the J end lost 1 base, and 12 bases lay between the germline ends. The CDR3 runs 15 residues. CDR1 is SGHTA, CDR2 FQGNSA, per germline. DNA of the CDR3: TGTGCCAGCAGCTTCGGGGGGGTGAAGAACACTGAAGCTTTCTTT. It codes for CASSFGGVKNTEAFF.

This clone is a singleton in its sample. Different DNA sequences within this sample yield the same CDR3. CDR3 in amino acids: CASRPTGGSYNEQFF. DNA of the CDR3: TGTGCCAGCAGACCCACAGGGGGTTCCTACAATGAGCAGTTCTTC. The chain has TRBV6-5 and TRBJ2-1; 8 nucleotides match TRBD1. The CDR3 length is 15 residues. Germline V gene data show CDR1 as MNHEY and CDR2 as SVGAGI. With V trimmed by 6 bases and J by 1 base, 5 bases remained unmatched.

This clone came up once. The V and J genes are TRBV11-2 and TRBJ2-3, with a possible D match to TRBD2 (5 bases). Germline CDR1 reads SGHAT; CDR2 reads FQNNGV. Trimming shortened V by 5 bases and J by 9 bases, and 21 bases separated the two germline ends. The CDR3 runs to 15 residues. The DNA of the CDR3 is TGTGCCAGCAGCCCTTCGGACTTCCCCTTCGGGACGCAGTATTTT. Protein product: CASSPSDFPFGTQYF.

The chain employs TRBV4-1 and TRBJ2-3; D unclear. This CDR3 region has 16 residues. V lost 4 bases, J lost 0 bases, and 14 bases lay in between. Germline assignment: CDR1 MGHRA and CDR2 YSYEKL. The CDR3 nucleotides are TGCGCCAGCAGCCCCCAGCAGGTTTATAGCACAGATACGCAGTATTTT. Encoded protein: CASSPQQVYSTDTQYF.

The V and J genes are TRBV10-3 and TRBJ2-3, with TRBD2 as a possible D gene (6 bases). The CDR3 sequence is 15 residues long. V lost 6 bases and J 6 bases, leaving 19 bases between the germline ends. Germline assignment: CDR1 ENHRY and CDR2 SYGVKD. The DNA for the CDR3 is TGTGCCATCAGGGGGGACGGAGTAGGGAGGGATACGCAGTATTTT. It encodes CAIRGDGVGRDTQYF.

The CDR3 bases are TGTGCCAGCAGTGTTGAGCGGGGGGTTAATGAGCAGTTCTTC. Its translation: CASSVERGVNEQFF. The chain links TRBV6-4 to TRBJ2-1; 9 positions match TRBD2. There are 14 residues in the CDR3. Trimming took 4 bases from V and 7 from J; bases not matched to a gene: 5. The germline gives CDR1 MRHNA, CDR2 SNTAGT.

The chain is built from TRBV15 and TRBJ2-1; the D gene is possibly TRBD2 (6 bases). With 4 bases removed from V and 4 bases from J, the gap between germline ends came to 20 bases. CDR3 length: 17 residues. Germline CDR1 reads LNHNV; CDR2 reads YYDKDF (reference sequence). DNA for the CDR3: TGTGCCACCAGCAAGGACTACTCCTCGGGACCTTACAATGAGCAGTTCTTC. Translating it yields CATSKDYSSGPYNEQFF.

As regards this clone: At one end the junction does not follow the germline gene, possibly because of a read error. V and J are TRBV27 and TRBJ1-3; weak D call: TRBD1 (6 bases). This CDR3 is built from 17 residues. Germline CDR1 and CDR2: MNHEY and SMNVEV (reference sequence). The CDR3 region has the DNA TGTGCCAGCAGTCTATCTTCCGGGACATACTCTGGAAACACCATATATTTT. This translates into CASSLSSGTYSGNTIYF.

J is TRBJ1-6 and V is TRBV6-1; possible D gene TRBD1, 5 bases. Germline V lookup: CDR1 MNHNS, CDR2 SASEGT. CDR3 length: 15 amino acids. Trimming stripped 6 bases from V and 8 bases from J, with 17 bases between. The CDR3 DNA is TGTGCCAGCAGGGGCGGGGCAGGTTCTCATTCACCCCTCCACTTT. Encoded protein: CASRGGAGSHSPLHF.

The CDR3: CASSYSGRGRSEAFF. In DNA form, the CDR3 reads TGTGCCAGCAGTTACTCGGGCAGGGGGCGTTCTGAAGCTTTCTTT. The genes are TRBV6-7 and TRBJ1-1, with 8 bases lining up with TRBD1. TRBV6-7 is filed as an ORF, its function uncertain. Trimming cost V 0 bases and J 6 bases; bases outside gene matches: 6. This CDR3 has 15 amino acids.

The chain joins TRBV13 to TRBJ2-1; 11 bases fit TRBD2. The CDR3 spans 15 residues. Trimming removed 3 bases from V and 9 bases from J; junction bases left unmatched: 7. The germline V gene has CDR1 PRHDT and CDR2 FYEKMQ (reference sequence). CDR3 region: CASSFPSGRTAEQFF. The DNA of the CDR3 is TGTGCCAGCAGCTTTCCTAGCGGGAGGACCGCTGAGCAGTTCTTC. The entire variable domain, with the rest obtained from reference TRBV13 and TRBJ2-1, is as follows: AAGVIQSPRHLIKEKRETATLKCYPIPRHDTVYWYQQGPGQDPQFLISFYEKMQSDKGSIPDRFSAQQFSDYHSELNMSSLELGDSALYFCASSFPSGRTAEQFFGPGTRLTVL.

This clone is a singleton in its sample. This chain connects TRBV19 to TRBJ2-5; D is uncertain. The V gene lost 3 bases and the J gene lost 4 bases, with 9 bases spanning the gap. Germline-derived CDR1 and CDR2 are LNHDA and SQIVND (reference sequence). There are 13 residues in the CDR3. The CDR3 loop is CASSIITGETQYF. In nucleotides, the CDR3 is TGTGCCAGTAGTATTATCACCGGAGAGACCCAGTACTTC.

This clone was recorded only once. This CDR3 is CASSLRQGAQGYTF. The CDR3 nucleotides read TGTGCCAGCAGCCTCCGACAGGGGGCTCAGGGCTACACCTTC. This rearrangement joins TRBV27 to TRBJ1-2; 10 bases map to TRBD1. The CDR3 sequence is 14 residues long. Germline CDR1 is MNHEY and CDR2 is SMNVEV (reference sequence). After removal of 6 bases from V and 8 bases from J, the junction contained 9 bases not matched to a gene.

This clone is a singleton in its sample. The genes are TRBV7-2 and TRBJ2-7; D remains unclear. The CDR3 contains 14 residues. CDR1 SGHTA and CDR2 FQGNSA come from the germline V gene. The ends were cut back, 3 bases at V and 5 bases at J, with 14 bases in the middle. The CDR3 loop reads CASSFFGNSNEQYF. Written as DNA, the CDR3 is TGTGCCAGCAGCTTCTTTGGTAACTCTAACGAGCAGTACTTC.

This sequence joins TRBV2 and TRBJ2-2; tentative D call: TRBD1 (6 bases). This CDR3 region has 13 residues. V lost 9 bases, J lost 3 bases, and 11 bases lay in between. Germline loops: CDR1 SNHLY, CDR2 FYNNEI. Here the CDR3 DNA reads TGTGCCAGTAAAGGGGGTTACACCGGGGAGCTGTTTTTT. The encoded protein is CASKGGYTGELFF. Supplemented by reference TRBV2 and TRBJ2-2, the full variable domain reads EPEVTQTPSHQVTQMGQEVILRCVPISNHLYFYWYRQILGQKVEFLVSFYNNEISEKSEIFDDQFSVERPDGSNFTLKIRSTKLEDSAMYFCASKGGYTGELFFGEGSRLTVL.

The CDR3 sequence is CASSADNTYEQYF. CDR3 in DNA: TGCGCCAGCAGCGCGGACAATACCTACGAGCAGTACTTC. The chain joins TRBV5-1 to TRBJ2-7; the D gene is possibly TRBD1 (5 bases). V gave up 4 bases and J gave up 2 bases, with 10 bases separating them. Germline lookup yields CDR1 SGHRS and CDR2 YFSETQ. CDR3 length: 13 amino acids.

This clone has just one count. The chain recombines TRBV5-1 with TRBJ2-2; the D is unclear. Germline loops: CDR1 SGHRS, CDR2 YFSETQ. The V gene lost 4 bases and the J gene lost 3 bases, with 16 bases spanning the gap. CDR3 size: 16 residues. The CDR3, as DNA: TGCGCCAGCAGCCAAACAACCTACAGAGACACCGGGGAGCTGTTTTTT. This sequence encodes CASSQTTYRDTGELFF.

This chain uses TRBV18 with TRBJ2-7; no definite D call. Per germline, CDR1 KGHSH and CDR2 LQKENI. The CDR3 has 14 amino acids. Trimming took off 2 bases at V and 0 bases at J, with 8 bases between the two ends. The chain's CDR3 is CASSPAESSYEQYF. Here the CDR3 DNA reads TGTGCCAGCTCACCAGCGGAGTCCTCCTACGAGCAGTACTTC.

V usage is TRBV9 and J usage is TRBJ1-1; tentatively, D is TRBD1 (5 bases). V dropped 6 bases and J dropped 5 bases, with 17 bases sitting between them. Germline lookup yields CDR1 SGDLS and CDR2 YYNGEE. CDR3 size: 14 residues. The CDR3: CASTPTAGWTEAFF. The CDR3 DNA reads as TGTGCCAGCACCCCCACGGCAGGGTGGACTGAAGCTTTCTTT.

As regards this clone: This same CDR3 is encoded by further DNA sequences in the sample. The J gene is TRBJ1-1, the V gene TRBV5-6; D is ambiguous. Trimming removed 0 bases at V and 4 bases at J, with 7 bases between. Germline V lookup: CDR1 SGHDT, CDR2 YYEEEE. The CDR3 consists of 13 residues. The CDR3 bases are TGTGCCAGCAGCTTGGGAAGCGTCACTGAAGCTTTCTTT. Its translation: CASSLGSVTEAFF.

The chain combines TRBV18 with TRBJ2-7, with D maybe TRBD1 (5 bases). The CDR3 consists of 14 residues. V shed 3 bases and J shed 3 bases, with 12 bases lying between them. From germline, CDR1 is KGHSH and CDR2 LQKENI. The CDR3 coding sequence is TGTGCCAGCTCACCCAGGGCGAACGACTACGAGCAGTACTTC. Protein product: CASSPRANDYEQYF.